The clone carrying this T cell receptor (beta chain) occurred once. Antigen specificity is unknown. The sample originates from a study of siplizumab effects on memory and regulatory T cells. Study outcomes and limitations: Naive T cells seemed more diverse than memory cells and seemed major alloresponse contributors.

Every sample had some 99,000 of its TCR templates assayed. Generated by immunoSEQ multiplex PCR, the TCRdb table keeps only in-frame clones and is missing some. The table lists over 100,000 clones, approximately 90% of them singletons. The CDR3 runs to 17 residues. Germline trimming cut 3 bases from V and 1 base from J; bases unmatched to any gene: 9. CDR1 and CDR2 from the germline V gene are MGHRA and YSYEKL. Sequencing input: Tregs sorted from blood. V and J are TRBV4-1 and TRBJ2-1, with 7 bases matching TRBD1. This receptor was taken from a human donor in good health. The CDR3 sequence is CASSHERQGRSYNEQFF. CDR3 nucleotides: TGCGCCAGCAGCCACGAACGACAGGGACGATCCTACAATGAGCAGTTCTTC.